The clone carrying this T cell receptor (beta chain) was detected ten times or more. Its matching antigen is unknown. Individually, cDNA molecules had unique molecular identifiers attached to them. TCRdb processed the 5' RACE reads anew with MiXCR; each CDR3 protein has one entry. The sample carries 35,000 to 55,000 distinct CDR3 sequences, around 6.5% recorded once. This record belongs to a study of early T cells in non-severe SARS-CoV-2 infection. Whole-study findings and limits: In VDJdb matching, anti-spike CD8 responses were favored while private and CD4 specificities went missing.

Trimming left V 2 bases short and J 6 bases short, with 13 bases between. This CDR3 has 15 residues. CDR1 is MNHNY, CDR2 SVGAGI, per germline (reference sequence). This chain connects TRBV6-6 to TRBJ2-2, with D possibly matching TRBD1 (5 bases). This TCR derives from an adult who was a healthcare worker with PCR-confirmed SARS-CoV-2 infection or an uninfected control (not recorded which). The material sequenced was whole blood, taken at baseline. DNA of the CDR3: TGTGCCAGCAGTTACCCGACAGCCTCAGCCGGGGAGCTGTTTTTT. This sequence encodes CASSYPTASAGELFF.